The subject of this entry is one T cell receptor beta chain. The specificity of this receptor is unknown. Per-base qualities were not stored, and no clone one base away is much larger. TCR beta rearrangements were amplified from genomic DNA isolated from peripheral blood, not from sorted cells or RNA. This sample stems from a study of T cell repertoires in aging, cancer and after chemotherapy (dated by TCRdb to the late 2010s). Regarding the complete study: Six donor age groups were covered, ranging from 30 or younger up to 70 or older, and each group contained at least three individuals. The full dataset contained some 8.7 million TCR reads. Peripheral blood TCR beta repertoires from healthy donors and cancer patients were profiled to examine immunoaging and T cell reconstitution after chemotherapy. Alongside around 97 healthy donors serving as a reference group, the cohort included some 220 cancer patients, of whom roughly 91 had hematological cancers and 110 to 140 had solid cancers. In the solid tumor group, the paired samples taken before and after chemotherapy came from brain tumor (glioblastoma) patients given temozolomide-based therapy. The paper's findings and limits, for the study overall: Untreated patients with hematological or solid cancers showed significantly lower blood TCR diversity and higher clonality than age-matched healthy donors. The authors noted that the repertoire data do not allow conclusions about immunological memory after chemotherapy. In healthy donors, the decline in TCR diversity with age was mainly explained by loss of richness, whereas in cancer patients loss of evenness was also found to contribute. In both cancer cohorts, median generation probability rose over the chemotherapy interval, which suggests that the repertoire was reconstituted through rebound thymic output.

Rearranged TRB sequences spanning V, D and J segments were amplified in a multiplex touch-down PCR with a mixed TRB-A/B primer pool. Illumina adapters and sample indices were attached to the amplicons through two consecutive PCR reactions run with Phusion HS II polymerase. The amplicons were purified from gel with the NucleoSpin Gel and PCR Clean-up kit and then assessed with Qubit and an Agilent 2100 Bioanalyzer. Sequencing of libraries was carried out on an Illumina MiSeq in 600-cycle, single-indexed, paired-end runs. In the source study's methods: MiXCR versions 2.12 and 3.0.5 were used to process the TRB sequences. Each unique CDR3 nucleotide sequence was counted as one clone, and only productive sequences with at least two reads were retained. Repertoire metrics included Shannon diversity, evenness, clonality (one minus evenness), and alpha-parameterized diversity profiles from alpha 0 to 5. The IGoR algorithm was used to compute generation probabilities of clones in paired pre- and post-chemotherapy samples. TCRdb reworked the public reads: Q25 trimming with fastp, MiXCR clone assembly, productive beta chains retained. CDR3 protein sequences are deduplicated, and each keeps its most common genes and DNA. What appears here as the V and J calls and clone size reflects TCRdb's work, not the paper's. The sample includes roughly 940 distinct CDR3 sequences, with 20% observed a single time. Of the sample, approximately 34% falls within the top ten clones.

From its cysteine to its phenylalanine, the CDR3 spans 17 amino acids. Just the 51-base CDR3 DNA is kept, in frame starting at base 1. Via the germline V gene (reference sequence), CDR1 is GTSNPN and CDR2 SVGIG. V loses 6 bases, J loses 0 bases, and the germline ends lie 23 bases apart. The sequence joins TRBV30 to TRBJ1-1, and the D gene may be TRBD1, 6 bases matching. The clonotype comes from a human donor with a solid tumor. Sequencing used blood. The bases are TGTGCCTGTATCTCGGCCTATCTTGGGGGCATGAACACTGAAGCTTTCTTT. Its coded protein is CACISAYLGGMNTEAFF.